This T cell receptor beta chain was documented in a study of blood T cell repertoires in COVID-19. Study-level information: The analysed material was cDNA or gDNA that came from T cells, B-cell-depleted T cells, or PBMCs.

V lost 8 bases and J lost 2; bases outside the gene matches: 7. This CDR3 has 14 residues. CDR1 is MNHNY and CDR2 is SVGAGI in the germline V gene (reference sequence). TCRdb's copy holds only in-frame clones and misses some; the assay was immunoSEQ multiplex PCR. Here the sample spans approximately 200,000 clones, approximately 86% being singletons. V is TRBV6-6 and J is TRBJ1-2, with 8 bases that match TRBD1. The clonotype comes from a woman aged 25 to 39 with active or convalescent COVID-19. Sequencing input: peripheral blood. DNA of the CDR3: TGTGCCAGCCTAGTTGGACAGGGCAACTATGGCTACACCTTC. This codes for CASLVGQGNYGYTF.